The present entry profiles one T cell receptor beta chain with its context. Its antigen remains unidentified. The junction had 15 bases not matched to a gene; V was cut back by 0 bases and J by 8 bases. This CDR3 has 18 amino acids. CDR1 SGHDT and CDR2 YYEEEE come from the germline V gene. Clones were read by immunoSEQ multiplex PCR, and TCRdb kept only the in-frame ones, dropping some. The table includes tens of thousands of clones, 65% to 85% detected once. The sample's time point: week 47, end of study. In the vaccine, a single dose held 300 ug of the mutant IDH1 20-mer peptide, along with topical imiquimod. The entry originates in a study of a mutant IDH1 vaccine in newly diagnosed glioma.

The rearrangement uses TRBV5-6 and TRBJ2-2, with TRBD2 identical over 8 bases. Sequencing was performed on PBMCs, taken from a glioma patient whose treatment included an IDH1 peptide vaccine. This receptor was taken from a man in his forties with glioma. CDR3 in DNA: TGTGCCAGCAGCTTGGAGGCTAGCGGGTTATTAGGAGGAGGGGAGCTGTTTTTT. Translated: CASSLEASGLLGGGELFF.